Reported below is one TCR beta chain. The antigen is undetermined. These data are taken from a study of vaccination effects on CD4 cells after COVID-19. TCRdb keeps only in-frame clones here, not all; method: immunoSEQ multiplex PCR. The sample lists some 30,000 clones, almost 75% occurring once. The CDR3 loop spans 15 amino acids. Between the trimmed V and J ends, which lost 0 bases and 2 bases, there was a span of 12 bases. Germline loops: CDR1 SGHRS, CDR2 YFSETQ. Antigen-specific CD4+ T cell clonotypes were called by their expansion after viral peptide-pool culture in ViraFEST. Culture lasted approximately 10 days before CD4+ T cell isolation. Participants got two doses of BNT162b2 or mRNA-1273 vaccine. For each well, a few million PBMC were cultured with 10 IU/ml IL-2 and 9.5 to 10 ug/ml peptides.

The sequence derives from a human donor who received a COVID-19 vaccine. Specimen: CD4+ T cells from PBMCs cultured with HCoV-229E spike peptides, collected after COVID-19 vaccination. J is TRBJ2-7 and V is TRBV5-1; tentatively, D is TRBD2 (6 bases). For the CDR3, the DNA is TGCGCCAGCAGCTTGGAACTAGCCTCTCCCTACGAGCAGTACTTC. Protein sequence: CASSLELASPYEQYF.